The rows below give T cell receptor beta chains drawn from one sample of a study of human T cells and chemical hapten exposure. Each CDR3 protein is one row after TCRdb ran MiXCR on the RACE reads. This sample yields approximately 84,000 distinct CDR3 sequences, of which approximately 10% are seen a single time; approximately 1.4% belongs to the top ten. This specimen was whole blood, taken in connection with sensitization to the hapten diphenylcyclopropenone (DPC). The source is a man between 18 and 29 years old with alopecia areata. Some clones in this sample may be carry-over from other donors' samples. The CDR3 runs from the conserved cysteine through the conserved F or W.

TRBV2 CASTLPGFRTDTQYF
TRBV20-1 CNAGEFNQPQHF
TRBV14 CASSQKDRKETQYF
TRBV7-3 CASSLMLAGGHNEQFF
TRBV28 CASSSPTTLYQETQYF
TRBV4-1 CASSQDMGVNTEAFF
TRBV7-2 CASSRPGQSNEKLFF
TRBV29-1 CSVGETGELFF
TRBV12-5 CASGQDSLNTEAFF
TRBV29-1 CSVTGTVTDTQYF
TRBV7-6 CASSLGDRLNTGELFF
TRBV20-1 CSARVYSGGEAFF
TRBV28 CASGIRDREGEKLFF
TRBV29-1 CSVSQLSSYEQYF
TRBV7-3 CASSPRGITDTQYF
TRBV2 CASSELNTEAFF
TRBV4-1 CASSQDTRHTEAFF
TRBV6-2/TRBV6-3 CASRGYEQYF
TRBV7-2 CASSLVDREAFF
TRBV12-3/TRBV12-4 CASSRTSGVSYNEQFF
TRBV11-1 CASNREGNTGELFF
TRBV10-2 CASSEPGSYGYTF
TRBV7-9 CASSFGGTGTTEAFF
TRBV3-1 CASSQDSVEGRSGGLFF
TRBV4-2 CASSQDHRAGNTIYF
TRBV19 CASLRPPGLAGGQVGELFF
TRBV7-9 CASSHLRGATGELFF
TRBV20-1 CSAREGTSNQPQHF
TRBV5-5 CASSLEGGNTIYF
TRBV20-1 CSANPLDRVNTEAFF
TRBV25-1 CASRGQLSSYEQYF
TRBV6-2/TRBV6-3 CASSYWGTNTEAFF
TRBV12-3/TRBV12-4 CASSTDLRQPQHF
TRBV5-1 CASSLDPGRPGNTIYF
TRBV7-9 CASSSGTGKENTEAFF
TRBV5-1 CASSLEAGQSSYNEQFF
TRBV7-2 CASSIQRGSTDTQYF